One and the same sample provided the 29 T cell receptor beta chains below, sequenced in a study of blood T cell repertoires in COVID-19. Profiled with immunoSEQ multiplex PCR; TCRdb holds only in-frame clones, not every one. The profile shows tens of thousands of clones, 75% to 85% of them singletons. The sample consisted of peripheral blood. The receptors come from a man aged 40-49 years with acute or convalescent COVID-19.

A remark on this clone: The junction departs from germline at one end; a sequencing error may be responsible. This chain connects TRBV18 to TRBJ2-2; perhaps D is TRBD1 or TRBD2 (6 bases each). The CDR3 loop spans 16 amino acids. Germline loops: CDR1 KGHSH, CDR2 LQKENI. In nucleotides, the CDR3 is TGTGCCAGCTCCCCACAGGGAGGCCTTAACACCGGGGAGCTGTTTTTT. It yields the protein CASSPQGGLNTGELFF.

This clone showed up just a few times. The rearrangement uses TRBV7-2 and TRBJ2-2; D not certain. This CDR3 spans 14 amino acids. Germline CDR1 and CDR2: SGHTA and FQGNSA. The ends were cut back, 2 bases at V and 6 bases at J, with 10 bases in the middle. The CDR3 loop is CASSLLDASGELFF. In nucleotides, the CDR3 is TGTGCCAGCAGCTTACTCGATGCGTCCGGGGAGCTGTTTTTT.

The chain combines TRBV20-1 with TRBJ1-2; D is uncertain. V was shortened by 5 bases and J by 11 bases, with 15 bases between the two germline ends. CDR3 length: 11 amino acids. The germline V gene encodes CDR1 DFQATT and CDR2 SNEGSKA (reference sequence). This CDR3 reads CSASSEGLYTF. The CDR3 nucleotides are TGCAGTGCTTCTTCGGAGGGCTTGTACACCTTC.

The gene calls are TRBV10-3 and TRBJ2-5; a possible D gene is TRBD1 (6 bases). The germline V gene has CDR1 ENHRY and CDR2 SYGVKD. The CDR3 covers 13 residues. With 5 bases removed from V and 4 bases from J, the gap between germline ends came to 11 bases. CDR3 sequence reads: CAISMVGGETQYF. In DNA, the CDR3 is TGTGCCATCAGTATGGTAGGGGGAGAGACCCAGTACTTC.

In DNA form, the CDR3 reads TGCGCCAGCAGCCAGAGGACTGCGACTGAAGCTTTCTTT. It translates to CASSQRTATEAFF. V usage is TRBV4-3 and J usage is TRBJ1-1; D gene unclear. CDR1 and CDR2 (germline): LGHNA, YSLEER. The CDR3 covers 13 residues. Trimming removed 3 bases from V and 5 bases from J, with 10 bases in between.

This rearrangement joins TRBV29-1 to TRBJ1-5, with a tentative D call TRBD1 (6 bases). Germline-derived CDR1 and CDR2 are SQVTM and ANQGSEA. The CDR3 covers 13 residues. Trimming took off 4 bases at V and 4 bases at J, with 11 bases between the two ends. The CDR3, as DNA: TGCAGCGTTGCGGACAGTCCTAATCAGCCCCAGCATTTT. Protein product: CSVADSPNQPQHF.

The chain joins TRBV2 to TRBJ1-2; 11 positions match TRBD1. Germline lookup yields CDR1 SNHLY and CDR2 FYNNEI. Trimming removed 5 bases from V and 2 bases from J; junction bases left unmatched: 7. This CDR3 contains 16 residues. The CDR3 region is CASSPRGQGVNYGYTF. Written as DNA, the CDR3 is TGTGCCAGCAGTCCCCGGGGACAGGGGGTCAACTATGGCTACACCTTC.

V and J are TRBV5-1 and TRBJ2-7; TRBD1 is a possible D gene (5 bases). The germline CDR1 and CDR2 sequences are SGHRS and YFSETQ. This CDR3 comprises 15 residues. Trimming pared 1 base from V and 1 base from J, leaving 12 bases between. The CDR3 reads CASSLTGGASYEQYF. In DNA form, the CDR3 reads TGCGCCAGCAGCTTGACAGGTGGGGCTTCCTACGAGCAGTACTTC.

V and J are TRBV3-1 (or the pseudogene TRBV3-2) and TRBJ1-5; 7 bases map to TRBD1. This CDR3 comprises 15 residues. V gave up 0 bases and J gave up 5 bases; unmatched junction bases: 4. From germline, CDR1 is LGHDT and CDR2 YNNKEL (reference sequence). The CDR3 here is CASSQDGTDHQPQHF. The CDR3 DNA sequence: TGTGCCAGCAGCCAAGATGGGACAGACCATCAGCCCCAGCATTTT.

The CDR3 DNA sequence: TGTGCCACCAGTGATTGGGGAGCTAACTATGGCTACACCTTC. This codes for CATSDWGANYGYTF. The rearrangement uses TRBV24-1 and TRBJ1-2; D is uncertain. V was clipped by 2 bases and J by 0 bases, with 6 bases between them. The CDR3 runs to 14 residues. Germline V gene lookup returns CDR1 KGHDR and CDR2 SFDVKD.

J is TRBJ1-6 and V is TRBV12-5, with D possibly being TRBD1 (6 bases). Trimming stripped 7 bases from V and 7 bases from J, with 11 bases between. The CDR3 runs 13 residues. Per the germline V gene, CDR1 is LGHNT and CDR2 is FRNRAP. The chain's CDR3 is CASAPQGNSPLHF. As DNA, the CDR3 is TGTGCTAGTGCCCCTCAGGGGAATTCACCCCTCCACTTT.

The V gene is TRBV24-1, the J gene TRBJ1-1; possible D gene TRBD1, 6 bases. V was pared by 5 bases and J by 0 bases, with 18 bases between. The CDR3 runs 17 residues. Germline V gene data show CDR1 as KGHDR and CDR2 as SFDVKD. CDR3 coding DNA: TGTGCCACCAGTGGGGGGACATCGGGATCCATGAACACTGAAGCTTTCTTT. Translation: CATSGGTSGSMNTEAFF.

The chain links TRBV29-1 to TRBJ1-2, with D hard to call. The germline CDR1 and CDR2 sequences are SQVTM and ANQGSEA. Deletions cut 5 bases from V and 1 base from J, with 14 bases between. This CDR3 has 14 amino acids. CDR3 bases: TGCAGCGTTACTTCACGGAGGGATAACTATGGCTACACCTTC. Its translation is CSVTSRRDNYGYTF. Drawing the rest from reference TRBV29-1 and TRBJ1-2, the complete variable domain is SAVISQKPSRDICQRGTSLTIQCQVDSQVTMMFWYRQQPGQSLTLIATANQGSEATYESGFVIDKFPISRPNLTFSTLTVSNMSPEDSSIYLCSVTSRRDNYGYTFGSGTRLTVV.

Worth noting for this clone: Different DNA sequences within this sample yield the same CDR3. This sequence joins TRBV19 and TRBJ2-1; TRBD2 aligns across 10 bases. The CDR3 consists of 19 residues. Germline values: CDR1 LNHDA, CDR2 SQIVND (reference sequence). V was pared by 5 bases and J by 0 bases, with 13 bases of the junction left unmatched. CDR3 nucleotide sequence: TGTGCCAGTAGTTCCAGACTAGCGGGTGCCATTAGCTCCTACAATGAGCAGTTCTTC. Its translation is CASSSRLAGAISSYNEQFF.

The chain links TRBV30 to TRBJ1-2; TRBD1 aligns across 10 bases. The CDR3 has 15 residues. V trimming: 0 bases; J trimming: 8 bases; junction bases outside the gene matches: 9. CDR1 is GTSNPN, CDR2 SVGIG, per germline (reference sequence). The CDR3 region has the DNA TGTGCCTGGAGTGTAGGCGACAGGGGGCTTAAAGGCTACACCTTC. Its protein product is CAWSVGDRGLKGYTF.

This clone was seen only once. The chain combines TRBV25-1 with TRBJ1-1, with 12 bases that match TRBD1. V shed 6 bases, J shed 11 bases, and the junction held 10 bases outside the gene matches. Germline V gene sequence: CDR1 MGHDK, CDR2 SYGVNS. The CDR3 sequence is 14 residues long. This CDR3 reads CASSEPGTGGSAFF. The CDR3 region has the DNA TGTGCCAGCAGCGAACCCGGGACAGGGGGCTCGGCTTTCTTT.

The J gene is TRBJ2-5, the V gene TRBV5-5; 8 nucleotides align to TRBD2. CDR1 SGHKS and CDR2 YYEKEE come from the germline V gene (reference sequence). The CDR3 is 18 residues long. Trimming took 0 bases from V and 5 from J; bases not matched to a gene: 15. This CDR3 is CASSLGGPSGRAQETQYF. The DNA of the CDR3 is TGTGCCAGCAGCTTGGGTGGTCCTAGCGGGCGGGCCCAGGAGACCCAGTACTTC.

The genes are TRBV4-1 and TRBJ1-2; D gene ambiguous. V gave up 0 bases and J gave up 2 bases, with 4 bases separating them. CDR3 length equals 13 residues. Germline values: CDR1 MGHRA, CDR2 YSYEKL. The CDR3 is CASSQDRNYGYTF. The DNA of the CDR3 is TGCGCCAGCAGCCAAGACAGAAACTATGGCTACACCTTC.

The CDR3 is CASSSGQGEGLAFF. CDR3 DNA: TGTGCCAGCAGTTCCGGACAGGGTGAAGGGCTAGCTTTCTTT. This sequence joins TRBV11-1 and TRBJ1-1; 8 nucleotides match TRBD1. With V trimmed by 6 bases and J by 10 bases, 13 bases remained unmatched. The CDR3 has 14 residues. The V gene's germline CDR1 is SGHAT and CDR2 FQDESV (reference sequence).

The chain employs TRBV11-2 and TRBJ1-1; D uncertain. This CDR3 is 14 amino acids long. V was pared by 6 bases and J by 8 bases, with 19 bases between. Germline CDR1 and CDR2: SGHAT and FQNNGV. The CDR3 DNA reads TGTGCCAGCAGACCTAGAGCCCTCACTCCGGAAGCTTTCTTT. Its translation is CASRPRALTPEAFF.

The table lists this clone with a few counts. The CDR3 sequence: CASNPSPGTGSYNEQFF. DNA of the CDR3: TGTGCCAGCAACCCCTCTCCCGGGACAGGGTCCTACAATGAGCAGTTCTTC. This chain links TRBV5-8 with TRBJ2-1; 9 positions match TRBD1. Germline-derived CDR1 and CDR2 are SGHTS and YDEGEE. With V trimmed by 6 bases and J by 1 base, 11 bases remained unmatched. CDR3 size: 17 residues.

This clone occurred once. The J gene is TRBJ2-1, the V gene TRBV5-4, with a tentative D call TRBD1 (5 bases). Trimming removed 4 bases at V and 0 bases at J, with 11 bases between. The germline V gene encodes CDR1 SGHNT and CDR2 YYREEE (reference sequence). The CDR3 length is 15 residues. CDR3 protein: CASSRQISSYNEQFF. The CDR3 DNA reads TGTGCCAGCAGCAGACAGATTAGCTCCTACAATGAGCAGTTCTTC.

This chain connects TRBV29-1 to TRBJ2-7, with TRBD1 matching 8 bases. CDR1 SQVTM and CDR2 ANQGSEA come from the germline V gene. The CDR3 is 13 residues long. J lost 6 bases, V lost 0 bases, and 4 bases had no gene match. CDR3 nucleotide sequence: TGCAGCGTTGAAGACCAGGGGGCGAGCGAGCAGTACTTC. As protein: CSVEDQGASEQYF.

The V and J genes are TRBV5-4 and TRBJ1-6; no firm D call. V shed 0 bases and J shed 9 bases, with 10 bases lying between them. The CDR3 consists of 14 residues. Germline loops: CDR1 SGHNT, CDR2 YYREEE (reference sequence). The CDR3 DNA sequence: TGTGCCAGCAGCTTGGGAGGTTCCGGTTCACCCCTCCACTTT. Its translation: CASSLGGSGSPLHF.

In this sample, this clone turned up once. The rearrangement joins TRBV7-2 to TRBJ1-2, with D uncertain. Trimming removed 2 bases at V and 5 bases at J, with 15 bases between. The CDR3 totals 15 residues. Germline V gene lookup returns CDR1 SGHTA and CDR2 FQGNSA. The CDR3 region has the DNA TGTGCCAGCAGCTTAAGTCGCATCCCAACTTATGGCTACACCTTC. Translated: CASSLSRIPTYGYTF.

This chain links TRBV18 with TRBJ1-6; D unclear. Germline V CDR1 and CDR2: KGHSH, LQKENI. V shed 3 bases and J shed 6 bases, with 18 bases lying between them. The CDR3 sequence is 17 residues long. This CDR3 is CASSPSARAGSNSPLHF. Written as DNA, the CDR3 is TGTGCCAGCTCACCGAGTGCTAGGGCGGGAAGTAATTCACCCCTCCACTTT.

The chain has TRBV28 and TRBJ2-3; 9 nucleotides agree with TRBD2. The V segment lost 10 bases and the J segment 2 bases; nucleotides outside the gene matches: 13. This CDR3 has 16 amino acids. Germline V gene sequence: CDR1 MDHEN, CDR2 SYDVKM. CDR3 region: CATAPGLAPNTDTQYF. The CDR3 DNA is TGTGCCACAGCCCCCGGACTAGCGCCCAACACAGATACGCAGTATTTT.

V is TRBV29-1 and J is TRBJ2-1; 7 bases line up with TRBD2. The CDR3 is made up of 15 amino acids. The V segment lost 4 bases and the J segment 1 base; nucleotides outside the gene matches: 7. CDR1 and CDR2 (germline): SQVTM, ANQGSEA. CDR3 sequence (DNA): TGCAGCGTTGGGACTAGTAGCCGATCCTACAATGAGCAGTTCTTC. Its translation is CSVGTSSRSYNEQFF.

The chain links TRBV2 to TRBJ2-3; 8 nucleotides match TRBD2. CDR3 size: 15 residues. J lost 2 bases, V lost 3 bases, and 4 bases had no gene match. In germline, CDR1 is SNHLY, CDR2 FYNNEI. The CDR3 sequence: CASSEGGGNTDTQYF. CDR3 nucleotide sequence: TGTGCCAGCAGTGAGGGCGGGGGGAACACAGATACGCAGTATTTT. The full variable domain, rest sourced from reference TRBV2 and TRBJ2-3, is EPEVTQTPSHQVTQMGQEVILRCVPISNHLYFYWYRQILGQKVEFLVSFYNNEISEKSEIFDDQFSVERPDGSNFTLKIRSTKLEDSAMYFCASSEGGGNTDTQYFGPGTRLTVL.